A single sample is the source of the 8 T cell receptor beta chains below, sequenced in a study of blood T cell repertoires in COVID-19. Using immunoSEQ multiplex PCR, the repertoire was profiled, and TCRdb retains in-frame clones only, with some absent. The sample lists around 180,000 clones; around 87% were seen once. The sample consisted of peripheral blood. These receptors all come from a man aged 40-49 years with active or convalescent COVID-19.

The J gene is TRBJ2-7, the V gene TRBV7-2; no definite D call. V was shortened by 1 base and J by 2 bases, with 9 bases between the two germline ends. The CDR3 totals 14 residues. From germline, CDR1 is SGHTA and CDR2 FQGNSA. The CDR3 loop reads CASSLGRPPYEQYF. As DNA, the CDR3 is TGTGCCAGCAGCTTAGGCAGGCCCCCCTACGAGCAGTACTTC.

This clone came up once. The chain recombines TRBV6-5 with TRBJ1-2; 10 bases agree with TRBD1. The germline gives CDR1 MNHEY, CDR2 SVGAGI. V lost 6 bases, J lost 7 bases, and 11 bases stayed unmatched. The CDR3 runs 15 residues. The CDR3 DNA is TGTGCCAGCAGGATGACAGGGGGCGCTGATGGTGGCTACACCTTC. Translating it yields CASRMTGGADGGYTF.

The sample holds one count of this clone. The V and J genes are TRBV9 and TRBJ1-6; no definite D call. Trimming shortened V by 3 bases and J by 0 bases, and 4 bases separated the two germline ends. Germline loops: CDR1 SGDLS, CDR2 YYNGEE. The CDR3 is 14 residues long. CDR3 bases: TGTGCCAGCAGCGCCCGCTCCTATAATTCACCCCTCCACTTT. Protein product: CASSARSYNSPLHF.

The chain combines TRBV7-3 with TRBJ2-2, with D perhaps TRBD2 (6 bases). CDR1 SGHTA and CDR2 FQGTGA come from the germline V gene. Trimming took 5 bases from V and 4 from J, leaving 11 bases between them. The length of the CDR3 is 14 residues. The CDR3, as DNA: TGTGCCAGCAGCACAACCGGGGGCACCGGGGAGCTGTTTTTT. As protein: CASSTTGGTGELFF.

For the CDR3, the DNA is TGTGCCAGCAGCCAAGAGGGGGGTTATCCCTACGAGCAGTACTTC. Translated: CASSQEGGYPYEQYF. The rearrangement links TRBV14 to TRBJ2-7; TRBD2 might be the D (6 bases). The CDR3 length is 15 residues. Germline loops: CDR1 SGHDN, CDR2 FVKESK. V was trimmed by 0 bases and J by 2 bases, leaving 11 bases between them.

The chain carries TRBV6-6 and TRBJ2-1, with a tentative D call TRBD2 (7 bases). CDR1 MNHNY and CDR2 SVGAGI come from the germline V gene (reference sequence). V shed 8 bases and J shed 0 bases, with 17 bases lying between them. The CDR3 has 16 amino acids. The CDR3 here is CASHPEGGSSYNEQFF. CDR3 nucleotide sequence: TGTGCCAGCCACCCTGAGGGGGGGAGCTCCTACAATGAGCAGTTCTTC.

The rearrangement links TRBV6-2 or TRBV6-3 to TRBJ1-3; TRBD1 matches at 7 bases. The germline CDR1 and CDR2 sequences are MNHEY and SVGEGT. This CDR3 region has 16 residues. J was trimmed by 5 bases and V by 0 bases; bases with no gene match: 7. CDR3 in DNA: TGTGCCAGCAGTTACTCGGGACAGCCTTGGAGAAACACCATATATTTT. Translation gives CASSYSGQPWRNTIYF.

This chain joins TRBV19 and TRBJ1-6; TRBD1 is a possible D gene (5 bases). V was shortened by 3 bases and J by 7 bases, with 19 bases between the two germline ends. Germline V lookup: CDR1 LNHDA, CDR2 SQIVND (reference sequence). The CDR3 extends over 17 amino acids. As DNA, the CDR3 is TGTGCCAGTAGTATCGGAGTTTCGGCAGGGCGCAATTCACCCCTCCACTTT. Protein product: CASSIGVSAGRNSPLHF.